Each of the 22 T cell receptor beta chains below was sequenced from the same sample in a study of beta chain features in type 1 diabetes. The sequenced template was cDNA made from the entire isolated RNA. Using immunoSEQ multiplex PCR, the repertoire was profiled, and TCRdb retains in-frame clones only, with some absent. Among under 450,000 clones listed, about 15% were seen once. Sample: naive CD4+ T cells from blood. The receptor source for this set is a young woman in good health.

The CDR3 here is CASGQGAGEQFF. CDR3 nucleotide sequence: TGTGCCTCGGGACAGGGGGCGGGTGAGCAGTTCTTC. This rearrangement joins TRBV30 to TRBJ2-1; 12 bases are a match to TRBD1. This CDR3 region has 12 residues. Germline V CDR1 and CDR2: GTSNPN, SVGIG (reference sequence). V gave up 7 bases and J gave up 9 bases; unmatched junction bases: 4.

This clone was picked up a small number of times. The rearrangement joins TRBV5-6 to TRBJ2-3; a possible D gene is TRBD1 (5 bases). The length of the CDR3 is 16 residues. Germline lookup yields CDR1 SGHDT and CDR2 YYEEEE. V was clipped by 3 bases and J by 4 bases, with 18 bases between them. CDR3 DNA: TGTGCCAGCAGCTGGAGAGTAATGGGGCCGGCAGATACGCAGTATTTT. Protein: CASSWRVMGPADTQYF.

V and J are TRBV7-6 and TRBJ2-7, with D perhaps matching TRBD1 (5 bases). The CDR3 sequence is 14 residues long. V was pared by 5 bases and J by 3 bases, with 14 bases between. CDR1 SGHVS and CDR2 FNYEAQ come from the germline V gene. CDR3 nucleotides: TGTGCCAGCAGCGGCCCGCCAGGGATCTACGAGCAGTACTTC. Protein product: CASSGPPGIYEQYF. Complete variable domain (other parts from reference TRBV7-6 and TRBJ2-7): GAGVSQSPRYKVTKRGQDVALRCDPISGHVSLYWYRQALGQGPEFLTYFNYEAQQDKSGLPNDRFSAERPEGSISTLTIQRTEQRDSAMYRCASSGPPGIYEQYFGPGTRLTVT.

The chain employs TRBV5-1 and TRBJ2-7; 9 bases fit TRBD2. The CDR3 totals 15 residues. Germline trimming cut 4 bases from V and 1 base from J; bases unmatched to any gene: 6. The germline V gene encodes CDR1 SGHRS and CDR2 YFSETQ. The CDR3 region is CASSASGALSYEQYF. The CDR3 nucleotides read TGCGCCAGCAGCGCTAGCGGGGCCCTGTCCTACGAGCAGTACTTC. The entire variable domain, with the rest obtained from reference TRBV5-1 and TRBJ2-7, is as follows: KAGVTQTPRYLIKTRGQQVTLSCSPISGHRSVSWYQQTPGQGLQFLFEYFSETQRNKGNFPGRFSGRQFSNSRSEMNVSTLELGDSALYLCASSASGALSYEQYFGPGTRLTVT.

This clone showed up just a few times. The V gene is TRBV5-1, the J gene TRBJ2-7; 9 positions match TRBD1. Germline-derived CDR1 and CDR2 are SGHRS and YFSETQ. V lost 4 bases, J lost 7 bases, and 9 bases stayed unmatched. This CDR3 comprises 14 residues. The CDR3 is CASSTDRGNREQYF. The CDR3, as DNA: TGCGCCAGCAGCACGGACAGGGGCAACAGGGAGCAGTACTTC.

This clone was counted between two and nine times. CDR3: CAWDRVETEAFF. Written as DNA, the CDR3 is TGTGCCTGGGACAGGGTTGAGACTGAAGCTTTCTTT. The chain links TRBV30 to TRBJ1-1; 7 positions agree with TRBD1. CDR3 length: 12 residues. Losses at the gene ends were 5 bases for V and 5 bases for J; bases not matched to a gene: 5. In germline, CDR1 is GTSNPN, CDR2 SVGIG (reference sequence).

The J gene is TRBJ2-1, the V gene TRBV5-4, with 7 bases fitting TRBD2. The CDR3 runs 16 residues. The J segment lost 7 bases and the V segment lost 0 bases, leaving 10 bases of the junction unmatched. Germline CDR1 and CDR2: SGHNT and YYREEE (reference sequence). As DNA, the CDR3 is TGTGCCAGCAGCTTGGTGGCAGCGGGATCGTCGAATGAGCAGTTCTTC. Its translation: CASSLVAAGSSNEQFF. Complete variable domain (other parts from reference TRBV5-4 and TRBJ2-1): ETGVTQSPTHLIKTRGQQVTLRCSSQSGHNTVSWYQQALGQGPQFIFQYYREEENGRGNFPPRFSGLQFPNYSSELNVNALELDDSALYLCASSLVAAGSSNEQFFGPGTRLTVL.

This clone was counted between two and nine times. CDR3: CASSSTNRANTEAFF. Written as DNA, the CDR3 is TGTGCCAGCAGTTCCACCAACAGGGCGAACACTGAAGCTTTCTTT. This sequence joins TRBV6-1 and TRBJ1-1; possible D gene TRBD1, 6 bases. The CDR3 covers 15 residues. Looked up from germline, CDR1 is MNHNS and CDR2 is SASEGT. Trimming stripped 5 bases from V and 1 base from J, with 14 bases between.

Only one count was recorded for this clone. The chain couples TRBV18 to TRBJ2-7; 10 nucleotides line up with TRBD1. J gave up 0 bases and V 3 bases, and 5 bases lay outside the gene matches. Germline V CDR1 and CDR2: KGHSH, LQKENI. The CDR3 totals 16 residues. The CDR3 reads CASSPGTGASSYEQYF. The CDR3 DNA reads as TGTGCCAGCTCACCCGGGACAGGGGCCTCCTCCTACGAGCAGTACTTC.

This clone was seen more than once but under ten times. J is TRBJ2-5 and V is TRBV9; 13 bases agree with TRBD2. Looked up from germline, CDR1 is SGDLS and CDR2 is YYNGEE. V lost 2 bases, J lost 2 bases, and 3 bases stayed unmatched. CDR3 length equals 16 residues. The CDR3 spells CASSVGGLAGQETQYF. The CDR3, as DNA: TGTGCCAGCAGCGTGGGGGGACTAGCGGGGCAAGAGACCCAGTACTTC.

About this clone itself: This sample also contains other DNA sequences that code for the same CDR3. The J gene is TRBJ2-1, the V gene TRBV18; tentatively, D is TRBD2 (5 bases). Germline values: CDR1 KGHSH, CDR2 LQKENI. This CDR3 comprises 14 residues. Trimming shortened V by 2 bases and J by 0 bases, and 5 bases separated the two germline ends. The CDR3 DNA is TGTGCCAGCTCACCAGGGAGCTCCTACAATGAGCAGTTCTTC. It is translated as CASSPGSSYNEQFF.

This clone has a handful of counts. The chain combines TRBV9 with TRBJ2-7, with TRBD2 matching 11 bases. CDR3 length: 17 residues. Germline CDR1 and CDR2: SGDLS and YYNGEE. Losses at the gene ends were 0 bases for V and 3 bases for J; bases not matched to a gene: 8. The CDR3 reads CASSVGPLAGGFYEQYF. The CDR3 coding sequence is TGTGCCAGCAGCGTAGGTCCCCTAGCGGGAGGTTTCTACGAGCAGTACTTC.

This clone has a handful of counts. This chain links TRBV2 with TRBJ2-7; maybe TRBD1 (5 bases). Germline loops: CDR1 SNHLY, CDR2 FYNNEI. The CDR3 loop spans 15 amino acids. V lost 4 bases to trimming and J lost 1 base, with 14 bases between them. In DNA, the CDR3 is TGTGCCAGCAGTGCCGTTGACAGTACTTCCTACGAGCAGTACTTC. It encodes CASSAVDSTSYEQYF.

The J gene is TRBJ2-1, the V gene TRBV18; TRBD1 matches at 9 bases. This CDR3 spans 17 amino acids. The germline gives CDR1 KGHSH, CDR2 LQKENI. The V gene end was trimmed by 6 bases and the J gene end by 9 bases; junction bases not matched to a gene: 18. The CDR3 bases are TGTGCCAGCTCCAAACTTACCGGGGGACAGGGAAAGGGTGAGCAGTTCTTC. This translates into CASSKLTGGQGKGEQFF.

This clone has just one count. This rearrangement joins TRBV6-5 to TRBJ2-7; 9 bases line up with TRBD2. This CDR3 is 15 amino acids long. Trimming removed 0 bases from V and 6 bases from J; junction bases left unmatched: 6. Germline V lookup: CDR1 MNHEY, CDR2 SVGAGI. The CDR3 spells CASSYSSGRRAEQYF. The CDR3 DNA reads as TGTGCCAGCAGTTACTCTAGCGGGAGACGGGCCGAGCAGTACTTC.

This sequence joins TRBV2 and TRBJ1-2; a weak D match, TRBD1 (5 bases). The CDR3 runs 15 residues. The ends were cut back, 1 base at V and 1 base at J, with 10 bases in the middle. Germline V gene sequence: CDR1 SNHLY, CDR2 FYNNEI. The CDR3 protein is CASSEGGQINYGYTF. CDR3 nucleotide sequence: TGTGCCAGCAGTGAAGGTGGACAAATTAACTATGGCTACACCTTC.

This clone was observed a handful of times. V gene TRBV20-1 combines with J gene TRBJ1-3; D is ambiguous. Germline-derived CDR1 and CDR2 are DFQATT and SNEGSKA (reference sequence). This CDR3 comprises 11 residues. The V and J ends lost 6 bases and 3 bases respectively, with 6 bases between them. CDR3 coding DNA: TGCAGTGCCGCTAATGGAAACACCATATATTTT. It yields the protein CSAANGNTIYF.

The rearrangement joins TRBV6-5 to TRBJ2-1; D is unclear. The V end lost 8 bases, the J end lost 5 bases, and 10 bases lay between the germline ends. Germline V gene sequence: CDR1 MNHEY, CDR2 SVGAGI. CDR3 length equals 12 residues. CDR3 DNA: TGTGCCAGCGTAGCCCAGAACAATGAGCAGTTCTTC. It encodes CASVAQNNEQFF.

This chain links TRBV6-5 with TRBJ2-2; 7 bases map to TRBD1. This CDR3 region has 8 residues. V lost 11 bases, J lost 15 bases, and 3 bases stayed unmatched. The germline CDR1 and CDR2 sequences are MNHEY and SVGAGI. CDR3 amino acids: CAPQGVFF. The CDR3 DNA reads TGTGCCCCTCAGGGGGTGTTTTTT.

The V call is TRBV5-4, the J call TRBJ2-7; 12 bases fit TRBD1. The V gene's germline CDR1 is SGHNT and CDR2 YYREEE (reference sequence). The CDR3 has 13 amino acids. V shed 5 bases, J shed 7 bases, and the junction held 4 bases outside the gene matches. DNA for the CDR3: TGTGCCAGCAGACGGGACAGGGGGCAAGAGCAGTACTTC. Translation gives CASRRDRGQEQYF.

This clone appeared a few times. The CDR3: CASSLRTGFGTEAFF. DNA for the CDR3: TGTGCCAGCAGCTTACGGACAGGGTTCGGCACTGAAGCTTTCTTT. The chain has TRBV7-2 and TRBJ1-1; 8 nucleotides agree with TRBD1. The CDR3 runs 15 residues. V lost 2 bases and J lost 4; bases outside the gene matches: 6. Germline values: CDR1 SGHTA, CDR2 FQGNSA.

This clone occurred a few times. This chain connects TRBV2 to TRBJ1-5; D is possibly TRBD1 (5 bases). CDR3 length: 16 amino acids. The germline V gene encodes CDR1 SNHLY and CDR2 FYNNEI. V lost 3 bases, J lost 1 base, and 13 bases lay in between. CDR3 residues: CASSDSGGGSNQPQHF. CDR3 sequence (DNA): TGTGCCAGCAGTGATTCGGGGGGAGGAAGCAATCAGCCCCAGCATTTT.